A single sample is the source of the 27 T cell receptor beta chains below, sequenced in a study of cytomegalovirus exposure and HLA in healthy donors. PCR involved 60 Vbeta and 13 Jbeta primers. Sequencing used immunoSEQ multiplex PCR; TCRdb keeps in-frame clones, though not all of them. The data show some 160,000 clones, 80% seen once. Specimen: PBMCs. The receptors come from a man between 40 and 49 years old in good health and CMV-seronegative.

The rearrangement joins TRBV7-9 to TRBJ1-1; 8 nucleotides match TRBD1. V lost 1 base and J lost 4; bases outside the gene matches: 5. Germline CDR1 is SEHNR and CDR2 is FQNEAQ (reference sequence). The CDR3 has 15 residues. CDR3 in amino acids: CASSLVNRGVTEAFF. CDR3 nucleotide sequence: TGTGCCAGCAGCTTAGTAAACAGGGGGGTCACTGAAGCTTTCTTT. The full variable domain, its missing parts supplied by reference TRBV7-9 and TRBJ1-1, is DTGVSQNPRHKITKRGQNVTFRCDPISEHNRLYWYRQTLGQGPEFLTYFQNEAQLEKSRLLSDRFSAERPKGSFSTLEIQRTEQGDSAMYLCASSLVNRGVTEAFFGQGTRLTVV.

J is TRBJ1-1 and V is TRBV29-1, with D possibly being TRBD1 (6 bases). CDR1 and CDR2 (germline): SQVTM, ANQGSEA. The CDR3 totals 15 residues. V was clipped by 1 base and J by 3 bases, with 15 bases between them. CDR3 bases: TGCAGCGTTGAAGGTCCCAGGGGTCGGCACACTGAAGCTTTCTTT. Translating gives CSVEGPRGRHTEAFF.

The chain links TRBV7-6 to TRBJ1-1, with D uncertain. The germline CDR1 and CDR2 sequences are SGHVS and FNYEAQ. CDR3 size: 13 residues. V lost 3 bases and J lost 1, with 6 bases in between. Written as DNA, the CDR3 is TGTGCCAGCAGCTTCGACACGAACACTGAAGCTTTCTTT. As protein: CASSFDTNTEAFF.

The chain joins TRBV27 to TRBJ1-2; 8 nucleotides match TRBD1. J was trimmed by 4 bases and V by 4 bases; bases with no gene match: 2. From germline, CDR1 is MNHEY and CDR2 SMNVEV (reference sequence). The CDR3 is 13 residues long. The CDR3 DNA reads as TGTGCCAGCAGTTACGGACAGGGCTATGGCTACACCTTC. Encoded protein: CASSYGQGYGYTF.

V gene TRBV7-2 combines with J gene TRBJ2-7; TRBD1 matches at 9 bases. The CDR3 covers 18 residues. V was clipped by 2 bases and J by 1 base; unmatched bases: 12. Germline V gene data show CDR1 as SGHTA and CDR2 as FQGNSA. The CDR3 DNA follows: TGTGCCAGCAGCTTAAGAATAGGGACAGGGCCGCCTTCCTACGAGCAGTACTTC. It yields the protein CASSLRIGTGPPSYEQYF.

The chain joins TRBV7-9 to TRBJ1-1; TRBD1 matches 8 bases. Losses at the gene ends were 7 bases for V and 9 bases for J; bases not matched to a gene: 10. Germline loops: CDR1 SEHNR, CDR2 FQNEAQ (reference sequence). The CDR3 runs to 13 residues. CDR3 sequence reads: CASTATGEMKAFF. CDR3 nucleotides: TGTGCCAGCACCGCGACAGGGGAGATGAAAGCTTTCTTT.

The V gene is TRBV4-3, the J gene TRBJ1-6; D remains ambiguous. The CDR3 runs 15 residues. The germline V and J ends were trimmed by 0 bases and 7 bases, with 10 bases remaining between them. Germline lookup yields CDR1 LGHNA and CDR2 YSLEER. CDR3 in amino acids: CASSQDLGQNSPLHF. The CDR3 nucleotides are TGCGCCAGCAGCCAAGATCTGGGCCAGAATTCACCCCTCCACTTT.

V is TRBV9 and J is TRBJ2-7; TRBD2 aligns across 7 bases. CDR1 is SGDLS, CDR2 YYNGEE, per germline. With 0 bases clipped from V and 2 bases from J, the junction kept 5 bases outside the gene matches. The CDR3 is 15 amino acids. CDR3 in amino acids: CASSVASGTTYEQYF. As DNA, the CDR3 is TGTGCCAGCAGCGTAGCAAGCGGGACTACCTACGAGCAGTACTTC.

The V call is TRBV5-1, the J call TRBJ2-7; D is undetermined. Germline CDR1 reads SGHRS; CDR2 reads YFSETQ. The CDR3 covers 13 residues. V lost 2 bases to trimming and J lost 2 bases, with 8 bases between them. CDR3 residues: CASSLQEAYEQYF. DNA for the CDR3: TGCGCCAGCAGCTTACAAGAGGCCTACGAGCAGTACTTC.

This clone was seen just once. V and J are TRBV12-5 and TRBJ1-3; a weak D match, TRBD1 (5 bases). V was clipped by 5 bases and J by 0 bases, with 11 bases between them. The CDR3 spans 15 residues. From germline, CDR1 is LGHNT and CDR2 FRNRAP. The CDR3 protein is CASGRWGDSGNTIYF. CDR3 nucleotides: TGTGCTAGTGGTCGCTGGGGGGACTCTGGAAACACCATATATTTT.

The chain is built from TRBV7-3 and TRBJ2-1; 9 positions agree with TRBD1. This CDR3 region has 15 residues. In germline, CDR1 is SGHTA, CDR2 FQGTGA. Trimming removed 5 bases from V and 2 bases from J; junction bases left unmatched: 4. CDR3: CASSTTGGAYNEQFF. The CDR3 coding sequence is TGTGCCAGCAGCACTACAGGGGGCGCCTACAATGAGCAGTTCTTC.

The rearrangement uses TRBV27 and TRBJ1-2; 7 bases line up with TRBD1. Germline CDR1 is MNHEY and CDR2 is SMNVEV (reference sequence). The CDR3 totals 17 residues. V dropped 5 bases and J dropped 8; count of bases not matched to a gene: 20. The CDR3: CASSKTRGTEVYSGYTF. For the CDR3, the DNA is TGTGCCAGCAGTAAAACACGCGGGACAGAAGTTTATAGCGGCTACACCTTC.

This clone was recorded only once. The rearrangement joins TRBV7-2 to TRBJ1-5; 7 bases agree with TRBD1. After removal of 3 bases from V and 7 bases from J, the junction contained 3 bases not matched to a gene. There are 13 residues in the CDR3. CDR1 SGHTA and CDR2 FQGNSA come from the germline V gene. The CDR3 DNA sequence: TGTGCCAGCAGCTTTACAGGGGTCCAGCCCCAGCATTTT. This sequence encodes CASSFTGVQPQHF.

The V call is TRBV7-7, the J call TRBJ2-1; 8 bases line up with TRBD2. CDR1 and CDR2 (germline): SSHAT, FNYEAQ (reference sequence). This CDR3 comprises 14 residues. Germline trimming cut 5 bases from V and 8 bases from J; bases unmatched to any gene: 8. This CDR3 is CASSPGGASHEQFF. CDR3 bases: TGTGCCAGCAGCCCGGGGGGGGCTAGTCATGAGCAGTTCTTC. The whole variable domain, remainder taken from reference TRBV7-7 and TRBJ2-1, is GAGVSQSPRYKVTKRGQDVTLRCDPISSHATLYWYQQALGQGPEFLTYFNYEAQPDKSGLPSDRFSAERPEGSISTLTIQRTEQRDSAMYRCASSPGGASHEQFFGPGTRLTVL.

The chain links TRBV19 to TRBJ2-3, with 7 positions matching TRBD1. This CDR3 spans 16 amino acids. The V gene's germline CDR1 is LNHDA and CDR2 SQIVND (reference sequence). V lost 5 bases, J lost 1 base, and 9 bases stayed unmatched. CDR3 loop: CASSPHRGGRTDTQYF. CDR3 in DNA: TGTGCCAGTAGTCCCCACAGGGGTGGGCGCACAGATACGCAGTATTTT.

The CDR3 sequence is CASSVDVSRGSYTF. For the CDR3, the DNA is TGTGCCAGCAGCGTGGATGTCTCTCGGGGTAGCTACACCTTC. The chain combines TRBV9 with TRBJ1-2; D gene ambiguous. This CDR3 contains 14 residues. V lost 2 bases to trimming and J lost 9 bases, with 17 bases between them. Germline-derived CDR1 and CDR2 are SGDLS and YYNGEE.

The chain's CDR3 is CASSSSSGGRSYEQYF. DNA for the CDR3: TGTGCCAGCAGCTCCTCTAGCGGCGGTAGATCCTACGAGCAGTACTTC. The chain is built from TRBV5-4 and TRBJ2-7, with 7 bases aligning to TRBD2. This CDR3 is 16 amino acids long. The trim removed 3 bases at V and 1 base at J, leaving 10 bases unmatched. Germline values: CDR1 SGHNT, CDR2 YYREEE (reference sequence).

The CDR3 region is CASSQDRDRGYEQYF. In nucleotides, the CDR3 is TGCGCCAGCAGCCAAGACCGGGACAGGGGCTACGAGCAGTACTTC. This chain joins TRBV4-3 and TRBJ2-5; 10 positions agree with TRBD1. The tail of the sequence fits TRBJ2-7 better, so the J call may be wrong. This CDR3 comprises 15 residues. Germline-derived CDR1 and CDR2 are LGHNA and YSLEER.

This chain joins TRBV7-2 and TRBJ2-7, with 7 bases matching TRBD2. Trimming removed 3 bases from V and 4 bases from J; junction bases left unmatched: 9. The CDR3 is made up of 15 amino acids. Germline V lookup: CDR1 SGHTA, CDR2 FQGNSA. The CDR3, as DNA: TGTGCCAGCAGCTTCTTTGGTGGGGAGGGGTACGAGCAGTACTTC. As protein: CASSFFGGEGYEQYF.

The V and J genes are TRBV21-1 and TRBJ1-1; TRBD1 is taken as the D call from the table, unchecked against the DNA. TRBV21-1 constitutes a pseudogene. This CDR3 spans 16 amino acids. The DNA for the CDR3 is TGTGCCAGCAGCAAGAAGGGACAGTTGACGGGCACTGAAGCTTTCTTT. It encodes CASSKKGQLTGTEAFF.

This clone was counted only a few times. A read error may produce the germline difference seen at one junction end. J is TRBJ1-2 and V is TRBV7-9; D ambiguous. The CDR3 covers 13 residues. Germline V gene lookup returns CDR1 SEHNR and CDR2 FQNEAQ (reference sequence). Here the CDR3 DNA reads TGTTCCAGCAGCCTCAATGCCGGCTATGGCTACACCTTC. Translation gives CSSSLNAGYGYTF.

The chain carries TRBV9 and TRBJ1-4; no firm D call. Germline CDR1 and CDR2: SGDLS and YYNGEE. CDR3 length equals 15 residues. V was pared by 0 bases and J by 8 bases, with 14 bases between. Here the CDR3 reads CASSVAEGMREKLFF. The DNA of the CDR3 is TGTGCCAGCAGCGTAGCTGAGGGTATGCGGGAAAAACTGTTTTTT.

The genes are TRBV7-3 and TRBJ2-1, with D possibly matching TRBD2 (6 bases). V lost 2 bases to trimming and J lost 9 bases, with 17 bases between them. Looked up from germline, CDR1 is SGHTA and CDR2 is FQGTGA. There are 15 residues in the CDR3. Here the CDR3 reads CASSLWAGPNSEQFF. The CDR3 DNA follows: TGTGCCAGCAGCTTATGGGCGGGGCCGAACAGTGAGCAGTTCTTC.

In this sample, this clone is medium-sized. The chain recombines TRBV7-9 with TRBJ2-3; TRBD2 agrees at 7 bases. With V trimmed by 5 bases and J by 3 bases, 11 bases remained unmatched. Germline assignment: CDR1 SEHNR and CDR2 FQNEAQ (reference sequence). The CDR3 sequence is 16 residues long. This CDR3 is CASSAGGGWVTDTQYF. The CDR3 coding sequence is TGTGCCAGCAGCGCCGGCGGGGGATGGGTGACAGATACGCAGTATTTT.

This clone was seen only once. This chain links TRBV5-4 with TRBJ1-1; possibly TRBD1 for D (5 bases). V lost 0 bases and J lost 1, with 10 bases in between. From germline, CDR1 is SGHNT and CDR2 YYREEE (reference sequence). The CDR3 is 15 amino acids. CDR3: CASSLVQGKNTEAFF. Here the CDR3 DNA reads TGTGCCAGCAGCTTGGTGCAGGGAAAGAACACTGAAGCTTTCTTT.

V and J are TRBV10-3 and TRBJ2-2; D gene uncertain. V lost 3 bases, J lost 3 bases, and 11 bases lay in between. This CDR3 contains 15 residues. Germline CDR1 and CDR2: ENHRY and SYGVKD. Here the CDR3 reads CAISDLSADTGELFF. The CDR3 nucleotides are TGTGCCATCAGTGATCTGTCTGCGGACACCGGGGAGCTGTTTTTT.

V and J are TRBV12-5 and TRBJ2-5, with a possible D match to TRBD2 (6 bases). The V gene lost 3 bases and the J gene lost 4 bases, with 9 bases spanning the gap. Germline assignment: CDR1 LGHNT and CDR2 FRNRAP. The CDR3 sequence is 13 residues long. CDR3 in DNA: TGTGCTAGTGGTTTCGCGGGGCCAGAGACCCAGTACTTC. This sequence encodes CASGFAGPETQYF.